This entry lists 5 T cell receptor beta chains sequenced from one sample in a study of cytomegalovirus exposure and HLA in healthy donors. PCR employed 60 Vbeta and 13 Jbeta primers. Only in-frame clones appear in the TCRdb table, and some are missing; sequencing was by immunoSEQ multiplex PCR. This table lists around 140,000 clones. Material for sequencing was PBMCs. The receptors shown here come from a male donor in good health and CMV-seronegative.

V and J are TRBV5-1 and TRBJ2-1, with 7 nucleotides matching TRBD2. With 7 bases clipped from V and 4 bases from J, the junction kept 2 bases outside the gene matches. This CDR3 spans 12 amino acids. Germline V gene sequence: CDR1 SGHRS, CDR2 YFSETQ. The CDR3 DNA reads as TGCGCCAGCCGACTAGCTTACAATGAGCAGTTCTTC. It specifies CASRLAYNEQFF.

This rearrangement joins TRBV7-8 to TRBJ2-6; TRBD1 matches at 8 bases. The germline CDR1 and CDR2 sequences are SGHVS and FQNEAQ. This CDR3 comprises 22 residues. The junction had 22 bases not matched to a gene; V was cut back by 5 bases and J by 1 base. CDR3 in DNA: TGTGCCAGCAGCCCAAGTGCTTTCGTAGGGGGGACAGGACCATCTGGGGCCAACGTCCTGACTTTC. Translating it yields CASSPSAFVGGTGPSGANVLTF.

The chain employs TRBV7-9 and TRBJ2-4; TRBD1 matches 8 bases. V shed 5 bases and J 1 base; nucleotides not matched to a gene: 10. The CDR3 is made up of 17 amino acids. CDR1 is SEHNR and CDR2 is FQNEAQ in the germline V gene (reference sequence). Written as DNA, the CDR3 is TGTGCCAGCAGCCGCCTGACAGGGGAAGGGGCCAAAAACATTCAGTACTTC. This gives the protein CASSRLTGEGAKNIQYF. Together with reference TRBV7-9 and TRBJ2-4, the CDR3 gives the full variable domain: DTGVSQNPRHKITKRGQNVTFRCDPISEHNRLYWYRQTLGQGPEFLTYFQNEAQLEKSRLLSDRFSAERPKGSFSTLEIQRTEQGDSAMYLCASSRLTGEGAKNIQYFGAGTRLSVL.

The chain recombines TRBV6-5 with TRBJ2-7, with D hard to call. The CDR3 runs to 14 residues. Trimming removed 5 bases at V and 2 bases at J, with 13 bases between. Germline V lookup: CDR1 MNHEY, CDR2 SVGAGI. CDR3 protein: CASSPILTTYEQYF. DNA of the CDR3: TGTGCCAGCAGTCCTATCTTAACTACCTACGAGCAGTACTTC.

The chain recombines TRBV4-3 with TRBJ2-7; D possibly corresponds to TRBD1 (6 bases). The CDR3 length is 16 residues. V lost 1 base, J lost 3 bases, and 16 bases lay in between. Germline CDR1 and CDR2: LGHNA and YSLEER. The CDR3 region is CASSQANPGALYEQYF. The CDR3, as DNA: TGCGCCAGCAGCCAAGCGAACCCAGGGGCGCTCTACGAGCAGTACTTC.